A single sample gave rise to the 22 T cell receptor beta chains below, sequenced in a study of T-cell memory formation after mild COVID-19 (dated by TCRdb to about 2021). The library was prepared using 5' RACE. The sample was run on an Illumina NovaSeq 6000. Starting from the raw public reads, TCRdb applied fastp trimming at Q25, assembled clones with MiXCR and retained in-frame beta chains. CDR3 protein duplicates are merged, each entry listing the most common genes and DNA. The sample table holds some 120,000 distinct CDR3 sequences, of which less than 6.5% were seen once. Around 2% of the sample rests with the top ten. The sequencing sample was made of PBMCs or a T cell subset sorted from them (not recorded which). These receptors all come from an adult woman who had mild COVID-19 (a few samples of this study predate the infection). The sample titles of this study are shuffled in the database, so cell type and time point are left out; the donor was told from shared clones.

Only a few counts were recorded for this clonotype. The rearrangement joins TRBV10-3 to TRBJ2-5; D perhaps matches TRBD1 (6 bases). Germline V gene data show CDR1 as ENHRY and CDR2 as SYGVKD. The ends were cut back, 3 bases at V and 5 bases at J, with 13 bases in the middle. The CDR3 covers 14 residues. The CDR3 loop reads CAISDQGGRETQYF. CDR3 nucleotide sequence: TGTGCCATCAGTGATCAAGGGGGAAGGGAGACCCAGTACTTC.

This clonotype came up a few times. J is TRBJ1-2 and V is TRBV24-1; unclear D gene. CDR1 is KGHDR and CDR2 is SFDVKD in the germline V gene. CDR3 length: 14 residues. The V end lost 1 base, the J end lost 4 bases, and 9 bases lay between the germline ends. The CDR3: CATSDFTQSYGYTF. CDR3 DNA: TGTGCCACCAGTGATTTTACCCAGTCCTATGGCTACACCTTC.

This clonotype was picked up a small number of times. The CDR3 is CASSSTGANTEAFF. In DNA form, the CDR3 reads TGTGCCAGTAGTAGTACGGGGGCGAACACTGAAGCTTTCTTT. The genes are TRBV19 and TRBJ1-1, with D perhaps matching TRBD1 (6 bases). CDR1 is LNHDA and CDR2 is SQIVND in the germline V gene (reference sequence). Between the trimmed V and J ends, which lost 4 bases and 1 base, there was a span of 10 bases. The CDR3 spans 14 residues.

This clonotype was detected many times. J is TRBJ1-1 and V is TRBV7-8; D is ambiguous. Looked up from germline, CDR1 is SGHVS and CDR2 is FQNEAQ. The CDR3 has 14 amino acids. V dropped 5 bases and J dropped 0 bases, with 10 bases sitting between them. CDR3 DNA sequence: TGTGCCAGCAGCCTCCATCGTATGAACACTGAAGCTTTCTTT. Protein sequence: CASSLHRMNTEAFF.

Only a few counts were recorded for this clonotype. The rearrangement joins TRBV12-3 or TRBV12-4 to TRBJ2-2; unclear D gene. The CDR3 runs 13 residues. V lost 1 base to trimming and J lost 7 bases, with 7 bases between them. The CDR3 sequence: CASSLVGSGELFF. The CDR3 DNA sequence: TGTGCCAGCAGTTTAGTTGGCAGCGGGGAGCTGTTTTTT.

This clonotype was seen only a few times. The chain has TRBV4-1 and TRBJ1-5; TRBD1 might be the D (5 bases). CDR3 length: 15 amino acids. CDR1 is MGHRA, CDR2 YSYEKL, per germline. With 0 bases removed from V and 7 bases from J, the gap between germline ends came to 13 bases. In nucleotides, the CDR3 is TGCGCCAGCAGCCAAGAAGGGACGATTGGACAGCCCCAGCATTTT. This gives the protein CASSQEGTIGQPQHF.

The chain combines TRBV14 with TRBJ2-2; D unresolved. Trimming stripped 2 bases from V and 5 bases from J, with 12 bases between. Germline V CDR1 and CDR2: SGHDN, FVKESK. The CDR3 sequence is 15 residues long. The CDR3 region has the DNA TGTGCCAGCAGCCAAAAGCGAGACCGGACCGGGGAGCTGTTTTTT. It codes for CASSQKRDRTGELFF.

This clonotype was seen a handful of times. The chain combines TRBV7-2 with TRBJ2-5; 12 positions agree with TRBD2. CDR3 length: 15 amino acids. Losses at the gene ends were 3 bases for V and 6 bases for J; bases not matched to a gene: 5. Germline V CDR1 and CDR2: SGHTA, FQGNSA. The CDR3 DNA follows: TGTGCCAGCAGCTTCCGGACTAGCGGGGAGAAGACCCAGTACTTC. Amino acid sequence: CASSFRTSGEKTQYF.

In its sample, this clonotype was seen many times. The rearrangement links TRBV20-1 to TRBJ2-4; 12 bases align to TRBD2. CDR1 and CDR2 from the germline V gene are DFQATT and SNEGSKA (reference sequence). With V trimmed by 3 bases and J by 3 bases, 6 bases remained unmatched. The CDR3 has 16 residues. CDR3 loop: CSASRLAGGIKNIQYF. The DNA of the CDR3 is TGCAGTGCTAGTCGGCTAGCGGGGGGGATCAAAAACATTCAGTACTTC.

The chain combines TRBV5-4 with TRBJ2-3; D is perhaps TRBD2 (6 bases). Trimming left V 4 bases short and J 3 bases short, with 12 bases between. This CDR3 has 14 residues. From germline, CDR1 is SGHNT and CDR2 YYREEE (reference sequence). The chain's CDR3 is CASSRGERTDTQYF. The CDR3 DNA is TGTGCCAGCAGCCGCGGGGAGAGGACAGATACGCAGTATTTT. The entire variable domain, with the rest obtained from reference TRBV5-4 and TRBJ2-3, is as follows: ETGVTQSPTHLIKTRGQQVTLRCSSQSGHNTVSWYQQALGQGPQFIFQYYREEENGRGNFPPRFSGLQFPNYSSELNVNALELDDSALYLCASSRGERTDTQYFGPGTRLTVL.

V and J are TRBV12-3 or TRBV12-4 and TRBJ2-7; D is undetermined. The CDR3 totals 12 residues. The V gene lost 5 bases and the J gene lost 2 bases, with 7 bases spanning the gap. The CDR3 reads CASSPGAYEQYF. CDR3 bases: TGTGCCAGCAGTCCTGGGGCCTACGAGCAGTACTTC.

This sequence joins TRBV12-3 or TRBV12-4 and TRBJ1-1; the D is unclear. The CDR3 contains 11 residues. The V end lost 7 bases, the J end lost 4 bases, and 7 bases lay between the germline ends. CDR3 amino acids: CASTGSTEAFF. The CDR3 region has the DNA TGTGCCAGCACGGGTAGCACTGAAGCTTTCTTT.

This clonotype has more than one count but fewer than ten. V usage is TRBV2 and J usage is TRBJ1-2; 7 nucleotides match TRBD1. The germline V gene encodes CDR1 SNHLY and CDR2 FYNNEI. The trim removed 4 bases at V and 2 bases at J, leaving 13 bases unmatched. The CDR3 sequence is 17 residues long. The CDR3 sequence: CASSVSTGTEENYGYTF. CDR3 in DNA: TGTGCCAGCAGTGTCAGTACCGGGACAGAGGAAAACTATGGCTACACCTTC.

This clonotype has a handful of counts. The V and J genes are TRBV15 and TRBJ1-5, with 10 bases that match TRBD1. The J segment lost 2 bases and the V segment lost 3 bases, leaving 4 bases of the junction unmatched. CDR1 and CDR2 from the germline V gene are LNHNV and YYDKDF (reference sequence). CDR3 length equals 16 residues. In DNA, the CDR3 is TGTGCCACCAGCAGGGGACAGGGGAGTGGCAATCAGCCCCAGCATTTT. Amino acid sequence: CATSRGQGSGNQPQHF.

This chain links TRBV5-5 with TRBJ2-3; TRBD2 matches 7 bases. The V gene's germline CDR1 is SGHKS and CDR2 YYEKEE (reference sequence). J lost 2 bases, V lost 3 bases, and 9 bases had no gene match. The CDR3 spans 16 residues. The CDR3 DNA reads TGTGCCAGCAGCTCGCCCGGGACTACTCACACAGATACGCAGTATTTT. This translates into CASSSPGTTHTDTQYF.

This clonotype appeared many times. The chain uses TRBV4-3 and TRBJ2-1; weak D call: TRBD1 (6 bases). V was cut by 0 bases and J by 0 bases, with 9 bases left in between. The CDR3 runs to 16 residues. The germline V gene has CDR1 LGHNA and CDR2 YSLEER. The CDR3 DNA follows: TGCGCCAGCAGCCAAGATCCCAGGGGCTCCTACAATGAGCAGTTCTTC. Its translation: CASSQDPRGSYNEQFF.

This clonotype was detected only a few times. The J gene is TRBJ1-2, the V gene TRBV30; D is unresolved. The CDR3 is 14 residues long. CDR1 and CDR2 from the germline V gene are GTSNPN and SVGIG (reference sequence). V was trimmed by 3 bases and J by 7 bases, leaving 18 bases between them. CDR3 sequence (DNA): TGTGCCTGGAGCCGGGGAGGGTCGTTCGGTGGCTACACCTTC. Translated, it gives CAWSRGGSFGGYTF.

This clonotype was detected only a few times. The V call is TRBV6-5, the J call TRBJ2-1; perhaps D is TRBD1 or TRBD2 (5 bases each). The germline V and J ends were trimmed by 0 bases and 2 bases, with 11 bases remaining between them. This CDR3 is built from 16 residues. The germline V gene has CDR1 MNHEY and CDR2 SVGAGI. This CDR3 reads CASSYSMGETYNEQFF. CDR3 coding DNA: TGTGCCAGCAGTTACTCGATGGGGGAAACCTACAATGAGCAGTTCTTC.

V and J are TRBV20-1 and TRBJ2-2; 8 bases line up with TRBD2. V gave up 0 bases and J gave up 5 bases; unmatched junction bases: 5. Germline lookup yields CDR1 DFQATT and CDR2 SNEGSKA (reference sequence). This CDR3 region has 15 residues. The CDR3 here is CSARDGVAGTGELFF. The DNA for the CDR3 is TGCAGTGCTAGAGATGGAGTAGCGGGGACCGGGGAGCTGTTTTTT.

This clonotype was picked up a small number of times. The chain carries TRBV5-1 and TRBJ1-2, with 11 bases fitting TRBD1. The junction had 5 bases not matched to a gene; V was cut back by 0 bases and J by 4 bases. The CDR3 is 16 residues long. Germline V gene data show CDR1 as SGHRS and CDR2 as YFSETQ. CDR3 residues: CASSLEDRGLSYGYTF. As DNA, the CDR3 is TGCGCCAGCAGCTTGGAGGACAGGGGGCTGAGCTATGGCTACACCTTC.

This clonotype turned up a few times. This chain links TRBV5-6 with TRBJ2-1; 7 bases map to TRBD2. CDR1 SGHDT and CDR2 YYEEEE come from the germline V gene. The CDR3 has 17 amino acids. Germline trimming cut 0 bases from V and 6 bases from J; bases unmatched to any gene: 12. The CDR3 DNA reads TGTGCCAGCAGCTTGGGTTTTTTGACGGGAGGAGGCAATGAGCAGTTCTTC. Translated: CASSLGFLTGGGNEQFF. Filled out from reference TRBV5-6 and TRBJ2-1, the complete variable domain reads DAGVTQSPTHLIKTRGQQVTLRCSPKSGHDTVSWYQQALGQGPQFIFQYYEEEERQRGNFPDRFSGHQFPNYSSELNVNALLLGDSALYLCASSLGFLTGGGNEQFFGPGTRLTVL.

This clonotype has a count of ten or more. The chain couples TRBV5-1 to TRBJ1-5, with D hard to call. CDR1 is SGHRS, CDR2 YFSETQ, per germline. This CDR3 has 15 residues. V lost 0 bases and J 2 bases, leaving 9 bases between the germline ends. This CDR3 is CASSLEGLGNQPQHF. The CDR3 DNA reads as TGCGCCAGCAGCTTGGAAGGTCTCGGCAATCAGCCCCAGCATTTT. Full variable domain (rest looked up from reference TRBV5-1 and TRBJ1-5): KAGVTQTPRYLIKTRGQQVTLSCSPISGHRSVSWYQQTPGQGLQFLFEYFSETQRNKGNFPGRFSGRQFSNSRSEMNVSTLELGDSALYLCASSLEGLGNQPQHFGDGTRLSIL.